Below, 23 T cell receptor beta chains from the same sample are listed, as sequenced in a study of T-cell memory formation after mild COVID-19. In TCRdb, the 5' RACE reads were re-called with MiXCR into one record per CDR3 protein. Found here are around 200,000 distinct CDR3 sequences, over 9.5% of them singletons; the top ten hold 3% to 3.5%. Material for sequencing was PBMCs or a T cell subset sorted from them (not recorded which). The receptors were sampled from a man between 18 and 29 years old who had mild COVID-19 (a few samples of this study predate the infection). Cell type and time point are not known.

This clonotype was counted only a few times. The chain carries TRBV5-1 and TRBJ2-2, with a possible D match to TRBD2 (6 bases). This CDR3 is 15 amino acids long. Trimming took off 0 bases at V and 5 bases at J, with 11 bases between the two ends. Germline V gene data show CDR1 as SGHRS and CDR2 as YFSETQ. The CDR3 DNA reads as TGCGCCAGCAGCTTGGCCGAGGCGGGGACCGGGGAGCTGTTTTTT. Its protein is CASSLAEAGTGELFF.

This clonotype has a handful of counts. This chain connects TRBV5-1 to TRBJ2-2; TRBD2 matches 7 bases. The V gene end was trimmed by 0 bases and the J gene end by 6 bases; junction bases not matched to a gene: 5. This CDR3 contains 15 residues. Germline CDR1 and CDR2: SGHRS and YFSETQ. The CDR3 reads CASSLARLAPGELFF. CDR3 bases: TGCGCCAGCAGCTTGGCGAGACTAGCCCCCGGGGAGCTGTTTTTT. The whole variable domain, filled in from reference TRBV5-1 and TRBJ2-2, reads KAGVTQTPRYLIKTRGQQVTLSCSPISGHRSVSWYQQTPGQGLQFLFEYFSETQRNKGNFPGRFSGRQFSNSRSEMNVSTLELGDSALYLCASSLARLAPGELFFGEGSRLTVL.

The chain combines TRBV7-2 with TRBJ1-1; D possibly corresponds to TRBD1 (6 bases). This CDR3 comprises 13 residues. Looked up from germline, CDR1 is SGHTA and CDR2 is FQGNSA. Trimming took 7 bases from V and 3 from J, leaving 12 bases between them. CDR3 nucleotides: TGTGCCAGCAACAACAGGGTAGACACTGAAGCTTTCTTT. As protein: CASNNRVDTEAFF.

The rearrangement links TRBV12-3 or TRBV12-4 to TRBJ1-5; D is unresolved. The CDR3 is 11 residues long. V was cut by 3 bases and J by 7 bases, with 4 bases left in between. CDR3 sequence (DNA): TGTGCCAGCAGTTTTCACCAGCCCCAGCATTTT. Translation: CASSFHQPQHF.

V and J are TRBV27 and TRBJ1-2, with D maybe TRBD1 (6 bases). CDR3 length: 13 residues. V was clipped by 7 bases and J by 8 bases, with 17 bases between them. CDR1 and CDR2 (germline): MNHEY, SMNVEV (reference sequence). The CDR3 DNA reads TGTGCCAGCAAACCACGGGGGCAGGGGGGCTACACCTTC. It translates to CASKPRGQGGYTF.

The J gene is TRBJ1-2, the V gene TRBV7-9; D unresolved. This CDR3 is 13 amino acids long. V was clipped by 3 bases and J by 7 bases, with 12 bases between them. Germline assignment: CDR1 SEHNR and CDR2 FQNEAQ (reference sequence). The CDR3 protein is CASSFLEGGGYTF. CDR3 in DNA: TGTGCCAGCAGCTTTTTGGAGGGAGGTGGCTACACCTTC.

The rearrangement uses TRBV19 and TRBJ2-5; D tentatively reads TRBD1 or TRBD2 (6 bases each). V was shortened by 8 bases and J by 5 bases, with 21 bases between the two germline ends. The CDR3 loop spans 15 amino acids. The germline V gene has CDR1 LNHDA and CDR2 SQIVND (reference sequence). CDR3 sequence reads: CASGGGPGRGETQYF. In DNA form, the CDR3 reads TGTGCCAGTGGAGGGGGTCCCGGCCGAGGGGAGACCCAGTACTTC.

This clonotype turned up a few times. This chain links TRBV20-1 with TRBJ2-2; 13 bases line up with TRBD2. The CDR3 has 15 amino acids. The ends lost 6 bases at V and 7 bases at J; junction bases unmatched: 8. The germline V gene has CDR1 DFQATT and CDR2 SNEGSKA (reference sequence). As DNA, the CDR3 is TGCAGTGCGATACTAGCGGGGGGGCCTGTCGGGGAGCTGTTTTTT. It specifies CSAILAGGPVGELFF.

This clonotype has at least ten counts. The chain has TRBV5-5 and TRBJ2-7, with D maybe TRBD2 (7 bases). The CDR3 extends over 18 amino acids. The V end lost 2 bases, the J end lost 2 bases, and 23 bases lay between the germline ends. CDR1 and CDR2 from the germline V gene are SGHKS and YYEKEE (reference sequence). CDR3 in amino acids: CASSLLFRGREVPYEQYV. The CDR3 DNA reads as TGTGCCAGCAGCTTACTGTTCAGGGGTCGGGAGGTACCCTACGAGCAGTACGTC.

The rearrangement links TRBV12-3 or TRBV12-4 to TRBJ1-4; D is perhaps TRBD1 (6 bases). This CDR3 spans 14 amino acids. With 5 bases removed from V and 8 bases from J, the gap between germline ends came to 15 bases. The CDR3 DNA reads TGTGCCAGCAGTCTAGGGGGACCTTCCGAAAAACTGTTTTTT. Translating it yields CASSLGGPSEKLFF.

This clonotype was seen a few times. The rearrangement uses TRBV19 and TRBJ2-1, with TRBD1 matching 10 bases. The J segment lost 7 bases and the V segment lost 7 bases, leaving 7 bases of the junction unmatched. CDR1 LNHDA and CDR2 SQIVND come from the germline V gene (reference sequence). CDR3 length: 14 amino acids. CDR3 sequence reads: CASTEGTGVNEQFF. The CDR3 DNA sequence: TGTGCCAGTACTGAGGGGACAGGGGTGAATGAGCAGTTCTTC.

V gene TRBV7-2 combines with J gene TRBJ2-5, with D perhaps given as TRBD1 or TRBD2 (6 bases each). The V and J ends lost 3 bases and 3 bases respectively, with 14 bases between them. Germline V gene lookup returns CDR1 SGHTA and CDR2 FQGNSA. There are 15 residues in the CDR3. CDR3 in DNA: TGTGCCAGCAGCTTGGGCGGGACAAGGGAAGAGACCCAGTACTTC. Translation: CASSLGGTREETQYF.

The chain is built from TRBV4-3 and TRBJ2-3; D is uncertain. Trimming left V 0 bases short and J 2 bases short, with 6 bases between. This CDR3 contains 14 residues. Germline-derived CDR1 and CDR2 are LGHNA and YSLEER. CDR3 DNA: TGCGCCAGCAGCCAAGACGTTAACACAGATACGCAGTATTTT. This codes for CASSQDVNTDTQYF.

The CDR3: CASSQLPGTSGGKSAQYF. The CDR3 DNA is TGCGCCAGCAGCCAACTCCCCGGGACTAGCGGGGGCAAGTCCGCGCAGTATTTT. This chain connects TRBV4-3 to TRBJ2-3, with 14 bases lining up with TRBD2. CDR3 length equals 18 residues. Germline loops: CDR1 LGHNA, CDR2 YSLEER. With 2 bases clipped from V and 10 bases from J, the junction kept 14 bases outside the gene matches.

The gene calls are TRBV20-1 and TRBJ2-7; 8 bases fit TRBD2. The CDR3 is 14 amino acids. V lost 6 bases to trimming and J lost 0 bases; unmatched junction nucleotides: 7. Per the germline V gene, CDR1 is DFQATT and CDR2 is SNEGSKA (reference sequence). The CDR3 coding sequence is TGCAGTGCCATTCGGGGGGGCATCTCCTACGAGCAGTACGTC. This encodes CSAIRGGISYEQYV.

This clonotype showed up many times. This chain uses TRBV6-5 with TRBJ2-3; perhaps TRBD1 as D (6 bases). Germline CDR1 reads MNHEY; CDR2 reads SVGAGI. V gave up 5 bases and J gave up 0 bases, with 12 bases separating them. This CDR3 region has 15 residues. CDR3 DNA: TGTGCCAGCAGTCGTGGACAGCTTAGCACAGATACGCAGTATTTT. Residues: CASSRGQLSTDTQYF.

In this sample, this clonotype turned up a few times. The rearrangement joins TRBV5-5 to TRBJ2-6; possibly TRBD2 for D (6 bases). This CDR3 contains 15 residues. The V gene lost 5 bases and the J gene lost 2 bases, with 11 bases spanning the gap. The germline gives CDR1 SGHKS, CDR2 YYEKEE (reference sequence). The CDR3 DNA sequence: TGTGCCAGCAGGATGGGGGGTCCTGGGGCCAACGTCCTGACTTTC. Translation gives CASRMGGPGANVLTF.

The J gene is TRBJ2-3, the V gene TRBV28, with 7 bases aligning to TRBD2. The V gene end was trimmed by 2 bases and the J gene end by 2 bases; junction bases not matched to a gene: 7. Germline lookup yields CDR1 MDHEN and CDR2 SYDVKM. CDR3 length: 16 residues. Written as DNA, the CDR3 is TGTGCCAGCAGTTTAGCGGCTAGCGGACCCACAGATACGCAGTATTTT. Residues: CASSLAASGPTDTQYF.

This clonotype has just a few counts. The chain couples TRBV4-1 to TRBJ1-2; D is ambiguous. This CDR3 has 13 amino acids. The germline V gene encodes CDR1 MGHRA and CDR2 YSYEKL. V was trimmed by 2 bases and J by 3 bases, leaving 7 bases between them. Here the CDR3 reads CASSQLGDYGYTF. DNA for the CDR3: TGCGCCAGCAGCCAATTAGGAGACTATGGCTACACCTTC.

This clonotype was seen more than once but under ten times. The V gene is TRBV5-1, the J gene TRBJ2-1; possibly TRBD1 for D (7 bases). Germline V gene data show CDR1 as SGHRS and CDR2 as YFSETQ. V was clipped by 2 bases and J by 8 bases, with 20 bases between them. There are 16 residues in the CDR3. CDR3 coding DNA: TGCGCCAGCAGCTTAGGTCTGGTCAGGGGGGTCGATGAGCAGTTCTTC. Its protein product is CASSLGLVRGVDEQFF.

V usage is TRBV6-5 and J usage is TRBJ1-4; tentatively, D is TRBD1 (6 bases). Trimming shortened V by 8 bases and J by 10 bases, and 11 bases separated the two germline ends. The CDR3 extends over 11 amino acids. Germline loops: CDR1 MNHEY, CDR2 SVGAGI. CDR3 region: CASYGGRKLFF. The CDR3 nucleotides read TGTGCCAGCTACGGGGGGCGAAAACTGTTTTTT.

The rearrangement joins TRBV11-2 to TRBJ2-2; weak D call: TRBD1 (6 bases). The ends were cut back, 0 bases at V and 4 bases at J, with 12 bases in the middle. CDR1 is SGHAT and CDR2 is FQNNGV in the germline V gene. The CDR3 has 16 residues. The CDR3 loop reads CASSLDNRVATGELFF. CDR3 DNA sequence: TGTGCCAGCAGCTTAGATAACAGGGTGGCCACCGGGGAGCTGTTTTTT.

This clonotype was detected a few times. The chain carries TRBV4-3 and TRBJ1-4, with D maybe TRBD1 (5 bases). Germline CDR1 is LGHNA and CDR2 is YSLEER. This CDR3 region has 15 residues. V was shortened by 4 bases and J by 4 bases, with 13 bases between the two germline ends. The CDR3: CASSRVWGINEKLFF. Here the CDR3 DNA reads TGCGCCAGCAGCCGAGTTTGGGGGATTAATGAAAAACTGTTTTTT.